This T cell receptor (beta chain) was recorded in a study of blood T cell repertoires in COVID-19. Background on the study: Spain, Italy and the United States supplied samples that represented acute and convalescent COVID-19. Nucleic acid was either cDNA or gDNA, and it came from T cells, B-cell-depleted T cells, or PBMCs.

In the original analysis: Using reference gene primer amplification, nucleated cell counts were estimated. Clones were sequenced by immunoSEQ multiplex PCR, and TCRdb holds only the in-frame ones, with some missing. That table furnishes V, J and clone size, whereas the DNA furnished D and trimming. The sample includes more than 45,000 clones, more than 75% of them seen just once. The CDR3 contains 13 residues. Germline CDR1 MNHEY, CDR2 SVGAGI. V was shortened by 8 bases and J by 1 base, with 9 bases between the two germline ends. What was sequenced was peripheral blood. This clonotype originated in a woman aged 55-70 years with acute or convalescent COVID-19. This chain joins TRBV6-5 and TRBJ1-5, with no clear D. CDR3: CASGRRSNQPQHF. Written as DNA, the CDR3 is TGTGCCAGCGGTCGGAGGAGCAATCAGCCCCAGCATTTT.